This TCR beta chain was obtained from a study of shared clonotypes between healthy human individuals. Study-wide results and caveats: Of the naive CD4 clonotypes, 4% to 5% were shared across several donors. Larger estimated richness was generally seen in naive subsets than in memory subsets.

On this clone: What it binds is not known.

Deep-level running was used for the assay. Methods used by the authors: Junction-only sequences without quality scores came from ImmunoSEQ, so filtering differed. Only in-frame clones appear in the TCRdb table, and some are missing; sequencing was by immunoSEQ multiplex PCR. D and trimming were read from the DNA, whereas the V and J calls and clone size are those reported in that table. The table lists roughly 2,000,000 clones, over 85% of them singletons. Terminally differentiated effector memory CD45RA+ cells were excluded by CCR7 positive selection of CD45RO-negative cells. Sequenced material: naive CD8+ T cells sorted from blood. The receptor was derived from a young man in good health.

The DNA for the CDR3 is TGTGCCTGGACCTTTTTTGGTAGCGGGAGAGAGACCCAGTACTTC. This sequence encodes CAWTFFGSGRETQYF. The chain employs TRBV30 and TRBJ2-5; 9 bases line up with TRBD2. This CDR3 region has 15 residues. The germline gives CDR1 GTSNPN, CDR2 SVGIG (reference sequence). The J segment lost 4 bases and the V segment lost 4 bases, leaving 10 bases of the junction unmatched.